Each of the 20 T cell receptor beta chains below was sequenced from the same sample in a study of cytomegalovirus exposure and HLA in healthy donors. With 60 Vbeta and 13 Jbeta primers, the PCR was carried out. Method: immunoSEQ multiplex PCR; TCRdb's copy keeps in-frame clones and lacks some. This table has about 200,000 clones, 75% to 90% appearing once. The specimen was PBMCs. These receptors originate from a woman in her thirties or forties in good health and CMV-seronegative.

The chain links TRBV21-1 to TRBJ2-2; TRBD2 is the table's D call and was not checked against the DNA. TRBV21-1 constitutes a pseudogene. The CDR3 covers 16 residues. The DNA of the CDR3 is TGTGCCAGCAGCACCCGACTAGCGGGGAACACCGGGGAGCTGTTTTTT. Amino acids: CASSTRLAGNTGELFF.

This clone came up a few times. CDR3 sequence (DNA): TGTGCCAGCAGTCTCCGCGCGGGGGAGCTGTTTTTT. This translates into CASSLRAGELFF. The chain has TRBV28 and TRBJ2-2; D gene unclear. Germline CDR1 and CDR2: MDHEN and SYDVKM. The CDR3 runs to 12 residues. Trimming shortened V by 5 bases and J by 8 bases, and 9 bases separated the two germline ends.

This sequence joins TRBV5-1 and TRBJ2-5; 8 bases line up with TRBD1. Germline V gene sequence: CDR1 SGHRS, CDR2 YFSETQ. The junction had 4 bases not matched to a gene; V was cut back by 2 bases and J by 1 base. The CDR3 consists of 15 residues. CDR3 region: CASSLITGGQETQYF. The DNA of the CDR3 is TGCGCCAGCAGCTTAATAACAGGGGGCCAAGAGACCCAGTACTTC.

As for this clone: A read error may produce the germline difference seen at one junction end. The rearrangement joins TRBV7-9 to TRBJ1-5; the D gene is possibly TRBD1 (5 bases). The germline V gene has CDR1 SEHNR and CDR2 FQNEAQ (reference sequence). CDR3 length: 18 amino acids. In DNA form, the CDR3 reads TGTTCCAGCAGGAAAAGGAGACGCCCGGGGGGATGCAATCAGCCCCAGCATTTT. This sequence encodes CSSRKRRRPGGCNQPQHF.

The V and J genes are TRBV5-1 and TRBJ2-2, with 15 bases matching TRBD2. This CDR3 region has 20 residues. The V segment lost 3 bases and the J segment 1 base; nucleotides outside the gene matches: 10. Per germline, CDR1 SGHRS and CDR2 YFSETQ. The CDR3 sequence is CASSYTTGLAGGRNTGELFF. The CDR3 coding sequence is TGCGCCAGCAGCTACACGACGGGACTAGCGGGGGGAAGGAACACCGGGGAGCTGTTTTTT.

The chain couples TRBV16 to TRBJ1-3; no clear D. The CDR3 covers 16 residues. V dropped 2 bases and J dropped 0 bases, with 11 bases sitting between them. Per germline, CDR1 KGHSY and CDR2 FQNENV. CDR3 in amino acids: CASSQTILSSGNTIYF. CDR3 in DNA: TGTGCCAGCAGCCAAACGATCCTGAGCTCTGGAAACACCATATATTTT.

This sequence joins TRBV19 and TRBJ2-3, with 9 bases matching TRBD2. Germline values: CDR1 LNHDA, CDR2 SQIVND (reference sequence). CDR3 length: 14 residues. The ends lost 3 bases at V and 5 bases at J; junction bases unmatched: 3. CDR3 loop: CASSMAGGVDTQYF. In nucleotides, the CDR3 is TGTGCCAGTAGTATGGCGGGAGGGGTAGATACGCAGTATTTT.

The gene calls are TRBV4-1 and TRBJ2-3; 7 bases are shared with TRBD1. The CDR3 extends over 18 amino acids. After removal of 3 bases from V and 6 bases from J, the junction contained 18 bases not matched to a gene. The germline CDR1 and CDR2 sequences are MGHRA and YSYEKL. The CDR3 sequence is CASSHQLTGTVGTDTQYF. The CDR3 DNA reads as TGCGCCAGCAGCCACCAGTTAACCGGGACAGTAGGTACGGATACGCAGTATTTT.

The chain employs TRBV11-1 and TRBJ2-3, with D possibly matching TRBD2 (5 bases). V was pared by 2 bases and J by 3 bases, with 12 bases between. The V gene's germline CDR1 is SGHAT and CDR2 FQDESV (reference sequence). The CDR3 has 15 amino acids. The DNA for the CDR3 is TGTGCCAGCAGCTTATTATGGGTAGCGACAGATACGCAGTATTTT. Translating gives CASSLLWVATDTQYF.

V and J are TRBV5-5 and TRBJ2-7; 9 nucleotides agree with TRBD1. The V gene's germline CDR1 is SGHKS and CDR2 YYEKEE (reference sequence). V lost 3 bases to trimming and J lost 5 bases; unmatched junction nucleotides: 6. This CDR3 has 14 amino acids. For the CDR3, the DNA is TGTGCCAGCAGCTCGCCCGGGACAGGGAACGAGCAGTACTTC. Translating gives CASSSPGTGNEQYF.

The chain joins TRBV29-1 to TRBJ1-2; D is perhaps TRBD1 (5 bases). The germline gives CDR1 SQVTM, CDR2 ANQGSEA. This CDR3 contains 14 residues. The CDR3 DNA is TGCAGGTACCACAGACAGAAATTTAACTATGGCTACACCTTC. Its translation is CRYHRQKFNYGYTF.

This chain joins TRBV6-5 and TRBJ1-1; D perhaps matches TRBD1 (6 bases). Germline CDR1 reads MNHEY; CDR2 reads SVGAGI. Trimming took off 2 bases at V and 11 bases at J, with 15 bases between the two ends. CDR3 size: 13 residues. The CDR3 sequence: CASSYRGQYWAFF. CDR3 sequence (DNA): TGTGCCAGCAGTTACCGAGGACAGTATTGGGCTTTCTTT.

This clone was picked up a small number of times. The chain uses TRBV7-9 and TRBJ2-5, with a tentative D call TRBD1 (6 bases). The CDR3 runs to 13 residues. The germline gives CDR1 SEHNR, CDR2 FQNEAQ (reference sequence). Trimming took off 4 bases at V and 5 bases at J, with 11 bases between the two ends. CDR3 sequence reads: CASSSDRTETQYF. Here the CDR3 DNA reads TGTGCCAGCAGCTCGGACAGAACCGAGACCCAGTACTTC.

This rearrangement joins TRBV10-1 to TRBJ2-3, with a possible D match to TRBD2 (6 bases). CDR3 length equals 19 residues. V lost 3 bases, J lost 4 bases, and 26 bases lay in between. Germline V CDR1 and CDR2: WNHNN, SYGVQD (reference sequence). The CDR3 coding sequence is TGCGCCAGCAGTGACCCCGGGCAAGTACGGGGACTCCGCGCAGATACGCAGTATTTT. It encodes CASSDPGQVRGLRADTQYF.

The chain joins TRBV28 to TRBJ2-3, with D possibly matching TRBD1 (6 bases). This CDR3 is built from 16 residues. V was pared by 6 bases and J by 3 bases, with 19 bases between. Germline V gene sequence: CDR1 MDHEN, CDR2 SYDVKM. The CDR3 bases are TGTGCCAGCAGCGGGGCCGGGACATACGTTACAGATACGCAGTATTTT. Translation: CASSGAGTYVTDTQYF.

V gene TRBV5-1 combines with J gene TRBJ2-2; 7 bases fit TRBD2. Trimming took 5 bases from V and 5 from J; bases not matched to a gene: 9. Germline CDR1 reads SGHRS; CDR2 reads YFSETQ. This CDR3 is built from 15 residues. CDR3 sequence: CASRQRGALTGELFF. CDR3 in DNA: TGCGCCAGCAGACAGCGGGGAGCGCTGACCGGGGAGCTGTTTTTT.

The chain carries TRBV2 and TRBJ2-1; perhaps TRBD1 as D (5 bases). Germline CDR1 reads SNHLY; CDR2 reads FYNNEI. V was cut by 3 bases and J by 2 bases, with 8 bases left in between. The CDR3 is 14 residues long. The CDR3 DNA sequence: TGTGCCAGCAGTGAGGCGACAGCCTACAATGAGCAGTTCTTC. Translating gives CASSEATAYNEQFF.

This clone turned up a few times. The chain joins TRBV27 to TRBJ1-1; D gene uncertain. CDR1 is MNHEY and CDR2 is SMNVEV in the germline V gene (reference sequence). The length of the CDR3 is 15 residues. Trimming cost V 4 bases and J 0 bases, with 12 bases left between them. The CDR3 bases are TGTGCCAGCAGTTCTCTATCAACCCTGAACACTGAAGCTTTCTTT. It specifies CASSSLSTLNTEAFF.

The chain is built from TRBV10-2 and TRBJ2-1; TRBD2 agrees at 7 bases. CDR3 size: 14 residues. J was trimmed by 6 bases and V by 5 bases; bases with no gene match: 7. Per germline, CDR1 WSHSY and CDR2 SAAADI. CDR3 DNA: TGCGCCAGCAGTCCAGCGGGGCTGTTCAATGAGCAGTTCTTC. This codes for CASSPAGLFNEQFF.

This sequence joins TRBV5-5 and TRBJ1-5; 8 bases agree with TRBD1. Germline CDR1 SGHKS, CDR2 YYEKEE (reference sequence). Germline trimming cut 4 bases from V and 7 bases from J; bases unmatched to any gene: 4. There are 13 residues in the CDR3. The CDR3 loop reads CASSLQGEQPQHF. CDR3 DNA: TGTGCCAGCAGCCTACAGGGGGAACAGCCCCAGCATTTT.